Listed here are 27 T cell receptor beta chains from one sample, sequenced in a study of shared clonotypes between healthy human individuals. Method: immunoSEQ multiplex PCR; TCRdb's copy keeps in-frame clones and lacks some. The sample shows around 510,000 clones, around 80% of them seen only once. Sample: PBMCs. Receptor source: a woman aged 40 to 50 in good health. Some clones in this sample may be carry-over from other donors' samples.

The chain links TRBV30 to TRBJ1-3; no clear D. The CDR3 length is 11 residues. CDR1 is GTSNPN, CDR2 SVGIG, per germline (reference sequence). In DNA form, the CDR3 reads TGTGTCGCCCGGTCTGGAAACACCATATATTTT. Its protein product is CVARSGNTIYF.

The V and J genes are TRBV6-5 and TRBJ2-1; 13 bases are a match to TRBD2. With V trimmed by 5 bases and J by 4 bases, 2 bases remained unmatched. From germline, CDR1 is MNHEY and CDR2 SVGAGI. CDR3 length: 15 residues. In DNA, the CDR3 is TGTGCCAGCAGTCGGACTAGCGGGGGATACAATGAGCAGTTCTTC. Its protein product is CASSRTSGGYNEQFF.

The sample holds many counts of this clone. The CDR3 region has the DNA TGTGCCAGCAGTGGGGAAGTATCTGGGGCCAACGTCCTGACTTTC. It yields the protein CASSGEVSGANVLTF. This chain uses TRBV6-1 with TRBJ2-6; D remains unclear. The CDR3 runs 15 residues. Germline V CDR1 and CDR2: MNHNS, SASEGT. V lost 4 bases and J 1 base, leaving 8 bases between the germline ends.

Only one count was recorded for this clone. V is TRBV6-1 and J is TRBJ2-3; 9 bases match TRBD2. The J segment lost 2 bases and the V segment lost 6 bases, leaving 6 bases of the junction unmatched. CDR1 is MNHNS, CDR2 SASEGT, per germline. The CDR3 is 15 residues long. The CDR3 is CASRGSGGNTDTQYF. The CDR3 region has the DNA TGTGCCAGCAGGGGTAGCGGGGGTAACACAGATACGCAGTATTTT.

J is TRBJ2-1 and V is TRBV7-8; TRBD1 agrees at 9 bases. Germline loops: CDR1 SGHVS, CDR2 FQNEAQ. V shed 5 bases, J shed 7 bases, and the junction held 6 bases outside the gene matches. This CDR3 spans 14 amino acids. In DNA, the CDR3 is TGTGCCAGCAGCCGAGGGGACAGGGAGAATGAGCAGTTCTTC. Translating gives CASSRGDRENEQFF.

This chain uses TRBV25-1 with TRBJ2-2, with 8 bases fitting TRBD2. In germline, CDR1 is MGHDK, CDR2 SYGVNS. The CDR3 has 18 residues. V dropped 2 bases and J dropped 3; count of bases not matched to a gene: 11. The CDR3 region has the DNA TGTGCCAGCAGTGAACGACGGAGCGGGAGACCCGACACCGGGGAGCTGTTTTTT. Protein sequence: CASSERRSGRPDTGELFF.

V is TRBV5-1 and J is TRBJ2-1; 8 nucleotides match TRBD2. Per the germline V gene, CDR1 is SGHRS and CDR2 is YFSETQ. Trimming cost V 4 bases and J 6 bases; bases outside gene matches: 12. The CDR3 runs 16 residues. CDR3 residues: CASSPDPGLGVNEQFF. CDR3 sequence (DNA): TGCGCCAGCAGCCCGGATCCGGGACTAGGGGTCAATGAGCAGTTCTTC.

This clone was counted ten times or more. The chain recombines TRBV6-6 with TRBJ1-4; 10 bases match TRBD1. After removal of 0 bases from V and 8 bases from J, the junction contained 6 bases not matched to a gene. Germline values: CDR1 MNHNY, CDR2 SVGAGI (reference sequence). This CDR3 region has 16 residues. CDR3 protein: CASSYSMGTGVEKLFF. The CDR3 coding sequence is TGTGCCAGCAGTTACTCGATGGGGACAGGGGTAGAAAAACTGTTTTTT.

This chain uses TRBV30 with TRBJ2-7; the D gene is possibly TRBD2 (7 bases). The CDR3 length is 13 residues. V lost 3 bases and J lost 4, with 13 bases in between. Germline assignment: CDR1 GTSNPN and CDR2 SVGIG (reference sequence). DNA of the CDR3: TGTGCCTGGAGGCGGCGGGGGCTGTACGAGCAGTACTTC. Encoded protein: CAWRRRGLYEQYF.

This clone has only one observation. This clone may be a read error of a much larger clone one base away. This sample also contains other DNA sequences that code for the same CDR3. The chain couples TRBV27 to TRBJ1-4; 8 bases match TRBD1. Unmatched junction bases numbered 11, after V lost 5 bases and J lost 6 bases. The CDR3 spans 16 residues. CDR1 and CDR2 from the germline V gene are MNHEY and SMNVEV (reference sequence). CDR3 sequence: CASSLGRGLLDEKLFF. The CDR3 DNA sequence: TGTGCCAGCAGTCTGGGCAGGGGGCTTTTGGATGAAAAACTGTTTTTT.

The chain uses TRBV30 and TRBJ2-7, with D perhaps given as TRBD1 or TRBD2 (7 bases each). Germline V gene lookup returns CDR1 GTSNPN and CDR2 SVGIG (reference sequence). V lost 5 bases and J 2 bases, leaving 16 bases between the germline ends. The CDR3 has 14 residues. The CDR3 region has the DNA TGTGCCTGGGATCCCCAGGGGGGGGCCTACGAGCAGTACTTC. It encodes CAWDPQGGAYEQYF.

The rearrangement uses TRBV27 and TRBJ1-1, with D hard to call. V was trimmed by 3 bases and J by 0 bases, leaving 11 bases between them. The CDR3 has 15 residues. Germline CDR1 MNHEY, CDR2 SMNVEV (reference sequence). The CDR3 nucleotides are TGTGCCAGCAGTTTCTATCCGGGCATGAACACTGAAGCTTTCTTT. Translation gives CASSFYPGMNTEAFF.

CDR3 amino acids: CASSPTGSHSGANVLTF. CDR3 bases: TGTGCCAGCAGCCCCACCGGGTCCCACTCTGGGGCCAACGTCCTGACTTTC. The chain has TRBV7-9 and TRBJ2-6; D unclear. The germline V gene has CDR1 SEHNR and CDR2 FQNEAQ (reference sequence). V lost 5 bases to trimming and J lost 0 bases, with 14 bases between them. This CDR3 comprises 17 residues.

V usage is TRBV5-5 and J usage is TRBJ2-7; D is unresolved. The CDR3 has 14 amino acids. V shed 4 bases and J shed 3 bases, with 14 bases lying between them. The germline CDR1 and CDR2 sequences are SGHKS and YYEKEE (reference sequence). DNA for the CDR3: TGTGCCAGCAGCATGGTGGGCAGAGACTACGAGCAGTACTTC. Its protein is CASSMVGRDYEQYF.

CDR3 in amino acids: CASSRNSLGDTQYF. The DNA of the CDR3 is TGTGCCAGCAGCCGCAATAGCCTCGGAGATACGCAGTATTTT. The rearrangement uses TRBV7-3 and TRBJ2-3; D call uncertain. Trimming stripped 5 bases from V and 5 bases from J, with 14 bases between. CDR3 size: 14 residues. CDR1 and CDR2 from the germline V gene are SGHTA and FQGTGA.

V is TRBV2 and J is TRBJ2-1; tentatively, D is TRBD1 (5 bases). This CDR3 has 14 residues. Germline V CDR1 and CDR2: SNHLY, FYNNEI. V was clipped by 6 bases and J by 9 bases, with 18 bases between them. CDR3 sequence reads: CASRFTPAQGEQFF. The DNA for the CDR3 is TGTGCCAGCAGGTTTACCCCGGCTCAGGGTGAGCAGTTCTTC.

With regard to this clone: Other DNA sequences in the sample encode the same CDR3. The gene calls are TRBV28 and TRBJ2-7; 7 bases match TRBD2. Germline trimming cut 5 bases from V and 2 bases from J; bases unmatched to any gene: 3. CDR1 and CDR2 (germline): MDHEN, SYDVKM. This CDR3 comprises 13 residues. This CDR3 is CASSSGTTYEQYF. The CDR3 coding sequence is TGTGCCAGCAGTAGCGGGACCACCTACGAGCAGTACTTC.

The rearrangement links TRBV2 to TRBJ1-3; no clear D gene. CDR3 length: 13 residues. Deletions cut 7 bases from V and 0 bases from J, with 7 bases between. Looked up from germline, CDR1 is SNHLY and CDR2 is FYNNEI. CDR3 residues: CASTGSSGNTIYF. The DNA of the CDR3 is TGTGCCAGCACGGGGAGCTCTGGAAACACCATATATTTT.

V gene TRBV5-4 combines with J gene TRBJ2-3; weak D call: TRBD1 (6 bases). CDR3 size: 13 residues. Germline lookup yields CDR1 SGHNT and CDR2 YYREEE (reference sequence). V lost 6 bases to trimming and J lost 3 bases, with 11 bases between them. The CDR3: CASTRGFTDTQYF. The CDR3 DNA reads TGTGCCAGCACCAGGGGTTTTACAGATACGCAGTATTTT.

V and J are TRBV29-1 and TRBJ2-7; 8 nucleotides line up with TRBD2. The CDR3 runs to 14 residues. Germline CDR1 SQVTM, CDR2 ANQGSEA. V shed 8 bases, J shed 4 bases, and the junction held 13 bases outside the gene matches. DNA of the CDR3: TGCAGCAAGGGGGATGAGCGGGAGAGGTACGAGCAGTACTTC. This translates into CSKGDERERYEQYF.

CDR3 protein: CASSFSAGYNEQFF. The CDR3 DNA reads as TGTGCCAGCAGCTTCAGTGCGGGTTACAATGAGCAGTTCTTC. V is TRBV11-2 and J is TRBJ2-1, with D possibly matching TRBD2 (5 bases). Trimming shortened V by 3 bases and J by 4 bases, and 10 bases separated the two germline ends. The CDR3 has 14 amino acids. The germline V gene encodes CDR1 SGHAT and CDR2 FQNNGV.

The DNA for the CDR3 is TGTGCCAGCAGAACATTCTACGAGCAGTACTTC. It is translated as CASRTFYEQYF. The gene calls are TRBV28 and TRBJ2-7; no clear D. Per germline, CDR1 MDHEN and CDR2 SYDVKM. The CDR3 loop spans 11 amino acids. Trimming cost V 6 bases and J 3 bases, with 6 bases left between them.

This clone has a single count. The rearrangement joins TRBV29-1 to TRBJ2-7, with 7 bases fitting TRBD1. Germline CDR1 SQVTM, CDR2 ANQGSEA. The V segment lost 8 bases and the J segment 2 bases; nucleotides outside the gene matches: 9. The CDR3 is 13 residues long. The CDR3 region has the DNA TGCAGCCGTGAGGGGGCACGCACCTACGAGCAGTACTTC. It yields the protein CSREGARTYEQYF.

The chain couples TRBV27 to TRBJ2-2; weak D call: TRBD2 (6 bases). This CDR3 is 13 amino acids long. V was cut by 6 bases and J by 6 bases, with 11 bases left in between. Germline CDR1 MNHEY, CDR2 SMNVEV (reference sequence). The CDR3 DNA reads TGTGCCAGCAGCATACTAGCATCCGGGGAGCTGTTTTTT. Protein sequence: CASSILASGELFF.

Points on this clone: Other DNA sequences in this sample translate to the same CDR3. DNA for the CDR3: TGTGCCAGCAGTGATTTTTATGAGCAGTACTTC. Protein product: CASSDFYEQYF. The chain carries TRBV2 and TRBJ2-7; D ambiguous. The CDR3 is 11 amino acids. Germline CDR1 and CDR2: SNHLY and FYNNEI. V was shortened by 3 bases and J by 7 bases, with 7 bases between the two germline ends. Complete variable domain (other parts from reference TRBV2 and TRBJ2-7): EPEVTQTPSHQVTQMGQEVILRCVPISNHLYFYWYRQILGQKVEFLVSFYNNEISEKSEIFDDQFSVERPDGSNFTLKIRSTKLEDSAMYFCASSDFYEQYFGPGTRLTVT.

V gene TRBV4-1 combines with J gene TRBJ2-7, with 9 bases identical to TRBD1. Unmatched junction bases numbered 14, after V lost 4 bases and J lost 7 bases. The CDR3 is 16 residues long. Germline V gene data show CDR1 as MGHRA and CDR2 as YSYEKL. In DNA, the CDR3 is TGCGCCAGCAGCCCAGGACAGGGGCCCCTACGTGGGGAGCAGTACTTC. The encoded protein is CASSPGQGPLRGEQYF.

V usage is TRBV7-8 and J usage is TRBJ1-3, with a possible D match to TRBD1 (6 bases). Between the trimmed V and J ends, which lost 3 bases and 4 bases, there was a span of 10 bases. Germline V gene lookup returns CDR1 SGHVS and CDR2 FQNEAQ. The CDR3 consists of 14 residues. Here the CDR3 DNA reads TGTGCCAGCAGCTTCCGGGGGCGAGGAAACACCATATATTTT. It translates to CASSFRGRGNTIYF.